One sample yielded the 6 T cell receptor beta chains listed below, sequenced in a study of blood T cell repertoires in COVID-19. Data came from immunoSEQ multiplex PCR; TCRdb stores just in-frame clones and leaves some out. The table shows tens of thousands of clones, with about nine tenths occurring only once. Sequencing input: peripheral blood. The receptors were sampled from a human donor in a cohort sampled during active COVID-19.

This chain connects TRBV7-6 to TRBJ1-3; perhaps TRBD1 as D (5 bases). V lost 1 base and J 2 bases, leaving 12 bases between the germline ends. Germline V gene lookup returns CDR1 SGHVS and CDR2 FNYEAQ. The CDR3 is made up of 16 amino acids. In DNA form, the CDR3 reads TGTGCCAGCAGCTTAGGCGTTAGGGGCCCTGGAAACACCATATATTTT. It is translated as CASSLGVRGPGNTIYF.

The chain recombines TRBV7-8 with TRBJ2-1; D may be TRBD2 (5 bases). Germline loops: CDR1 SGHVS, CDR2 FQNEAQ. The V gene lost 0 bases and the J gene lost 2 bases, with 8 bases spanning the gap. CDR3 size: 15 residues. Here the CDR3 reads CASSLAGATYNEQFF. The CDR3 DNA is TGTGCCAGCAGCTTAGCGGGAGCCACCTACAATGAGCAGTTCTTC.

The CDR3 nucleotides read TGCGCCAGCAGCCCCTGGACAGGTTCTAACTATGGCTACACCTTC. It translates to CASSPWTGSNYGYTF. V usage is TRBV5-1 and J usage is TRBJ1-2; 7 nucleotides align to TRBD1. Trimming cost V 4 bases and J 0 bases; bases outside gene matches: 6. The CDR3 length is 15 residues. CDR1 is SGHRS and CDR2 is YFSETQ in the germline V gene.

V usage is TRBV10-2 and J usage is TRBJ2-2, with TRBD2 as a possible D gene (5 bases). The CDR3 has 14 residues. Germline V lookup: CDR1 WSHSY, CDR2 SAAADI. V lost 7 bases and J 7 bases, leaving 16 bases between the germline ends. The CDR3 DNA reads TGCGCCAGCACAACCCCGGACTTGTACGGGGAGCTGTTTTTT. Its translation is CASTTPDLYGELFF.

V is TRBV27 and J is TRBJ2-1; 8 bases are a match to TRBD2. CDR3 length: 15 amino acids. With 4 bases clipped from V and 4 bases from J, the junction kept 6 bases outside the gene matches. CDR1 and CDR2 (germline): MNHEY, SMNVEV (reference sequence). The CDR3 sequence is CASSYSGNGYNEQFF. CDR3 DNA: TGTGCCAGCAGTTATAGCGGGAATGGATACAATGAGCAGTTCTTC.

The chain employs TRBV5-1 and TRBJ2-7, with a tentative D call TRBD1 (6 bases). Germline V gives CDR1 SGHRS, CDR2 YFSETQ. This CDR3 comprises 14 residues. Deletions cut 4 bases from V and 4 bases from J, with 15 bases between. CDR3 region: CASSPAQGPYEQYF. DNA for the CDR3: TGCGCCAGCAGCCCGGCTCAGGGGCCTTACGAGCAGTACTTC.